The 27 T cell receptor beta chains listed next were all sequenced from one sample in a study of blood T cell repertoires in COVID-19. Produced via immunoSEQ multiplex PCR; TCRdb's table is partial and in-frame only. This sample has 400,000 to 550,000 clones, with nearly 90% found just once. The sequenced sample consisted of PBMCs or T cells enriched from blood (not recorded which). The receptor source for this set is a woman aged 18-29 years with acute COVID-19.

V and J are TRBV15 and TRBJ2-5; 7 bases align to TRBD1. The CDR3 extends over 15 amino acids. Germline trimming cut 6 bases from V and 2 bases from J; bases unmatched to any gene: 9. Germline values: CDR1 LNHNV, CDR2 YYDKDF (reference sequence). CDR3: CATRETGTAQETQYF. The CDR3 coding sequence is TGTGCCACCAGAGAGACTGGGACAGCGCAAGAGACCCAGTACTTC.

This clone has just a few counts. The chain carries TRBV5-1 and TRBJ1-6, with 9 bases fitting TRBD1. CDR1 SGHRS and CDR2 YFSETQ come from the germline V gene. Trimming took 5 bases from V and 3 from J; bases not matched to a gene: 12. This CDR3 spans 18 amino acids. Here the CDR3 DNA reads TGCGCCAGCAGTTTTGATCAGGACAGGGGTGACTATAATTCACCCCTCCACTTT. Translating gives CASSFDQDRGDYNSPLHF.

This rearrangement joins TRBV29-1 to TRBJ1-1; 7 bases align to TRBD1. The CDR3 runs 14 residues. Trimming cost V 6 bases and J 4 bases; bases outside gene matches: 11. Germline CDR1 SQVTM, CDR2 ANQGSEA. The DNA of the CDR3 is TGCAGCGTGTCGACAGGGATGGGGGGCACTGAAGCTTTCTTT. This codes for CSVSTGMGGTEAFF. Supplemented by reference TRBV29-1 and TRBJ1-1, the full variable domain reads SAVISQKPSRDICQRGTSLTIQCQVDSQVTMMFWYRQQPGQSLTLIATANQGSEATYESGFVIDKFPISRPNLTFSTLTVSNMSPEDSSIYLCSVSTGMGGTEAFFGQGTRLTVV.

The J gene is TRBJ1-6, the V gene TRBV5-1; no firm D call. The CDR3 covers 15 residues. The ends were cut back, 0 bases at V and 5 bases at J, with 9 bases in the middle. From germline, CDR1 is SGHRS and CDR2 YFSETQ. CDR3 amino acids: CASSLAGRDNSPLHF. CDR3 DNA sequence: TGCGCCAGCAGCTTGGCCGGGCGGGATAATTCACCCCTCCACTTT.

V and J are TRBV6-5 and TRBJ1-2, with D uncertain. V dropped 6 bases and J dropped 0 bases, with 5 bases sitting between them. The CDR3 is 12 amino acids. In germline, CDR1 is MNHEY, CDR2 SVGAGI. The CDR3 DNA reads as TGTGCCAGCAGCGGTACTAACTATGGCTACACCTTC. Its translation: CASSGTNYGYTF.

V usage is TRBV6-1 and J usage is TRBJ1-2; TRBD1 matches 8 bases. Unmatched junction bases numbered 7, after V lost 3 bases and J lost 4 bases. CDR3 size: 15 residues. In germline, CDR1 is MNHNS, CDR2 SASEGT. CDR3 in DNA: TGTGCCAGCAGTGATAGGACAGGGACCATCTATGGCTACACCTTC. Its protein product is CASSDRTGTIYGYTF.

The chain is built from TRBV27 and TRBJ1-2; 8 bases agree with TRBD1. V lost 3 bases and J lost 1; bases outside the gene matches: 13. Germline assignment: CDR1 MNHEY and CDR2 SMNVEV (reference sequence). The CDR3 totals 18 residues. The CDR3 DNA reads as TGTGCCAGCAGTTTTCTACCGGGACAGGCACCGATTAACTATGGCTACACCTTC. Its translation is CASSFLPGQAPINYGYTF.

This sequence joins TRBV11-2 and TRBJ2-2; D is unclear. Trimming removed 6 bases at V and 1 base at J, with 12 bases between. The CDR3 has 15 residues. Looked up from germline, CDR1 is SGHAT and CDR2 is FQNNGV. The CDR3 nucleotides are TGTGCCAGCAGACCGTTAGCCGGGAACACCGGGGAGCTGTTTTTT. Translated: CASRPLAGNTGELFF.

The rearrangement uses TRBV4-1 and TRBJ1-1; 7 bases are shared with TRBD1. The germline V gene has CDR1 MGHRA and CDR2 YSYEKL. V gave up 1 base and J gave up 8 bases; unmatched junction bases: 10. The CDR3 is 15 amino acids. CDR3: CASSQGRQGSAEAFF. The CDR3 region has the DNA TGCGCCAGCAGCCAAGGTAGACAGGGTTCGGCGGAAGCTTTCTTT.

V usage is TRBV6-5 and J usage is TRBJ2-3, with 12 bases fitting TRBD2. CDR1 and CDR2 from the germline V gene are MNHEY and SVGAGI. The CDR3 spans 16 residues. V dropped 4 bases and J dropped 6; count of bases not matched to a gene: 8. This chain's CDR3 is CASSSPLAGGTDTQYF. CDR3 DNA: TGTGCCAGCAGTTCCCCACTAGCGGGAGGAACGGATACGCAGTATTTT.

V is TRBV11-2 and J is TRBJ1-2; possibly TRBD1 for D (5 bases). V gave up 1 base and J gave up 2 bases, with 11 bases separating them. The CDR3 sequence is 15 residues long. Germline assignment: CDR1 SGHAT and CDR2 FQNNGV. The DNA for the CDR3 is TGTGCCAGCAGCTTAGCCGGGCGACAGAACTATGGCTACACCTTC. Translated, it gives CASSLAGRQNYGYTF.

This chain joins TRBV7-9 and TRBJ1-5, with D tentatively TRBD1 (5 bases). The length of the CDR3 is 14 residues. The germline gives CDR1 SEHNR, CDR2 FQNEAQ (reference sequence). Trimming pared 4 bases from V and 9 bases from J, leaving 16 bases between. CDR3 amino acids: CASSSPTAIRPQHF. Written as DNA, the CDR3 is TGTGCCAGCAGCTCCCCGACAGCGATAAGGCCCCAGCATTTT.

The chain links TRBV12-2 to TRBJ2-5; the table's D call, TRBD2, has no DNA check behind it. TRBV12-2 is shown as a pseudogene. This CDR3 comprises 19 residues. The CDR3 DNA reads TGTGCAAGTCGCTTAGCGGAAGTAGGACTAGCGGGGGACCGAGAGACCCAGTACTTC. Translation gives CASRLAEVGLAGDRETQYF.

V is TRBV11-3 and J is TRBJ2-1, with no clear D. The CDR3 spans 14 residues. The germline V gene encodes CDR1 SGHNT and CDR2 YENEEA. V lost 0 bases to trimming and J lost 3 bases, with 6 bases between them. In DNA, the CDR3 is TGTGCCAGCAGCTTAGAGCGAGGCTACAATGAGCAGTTCTTC. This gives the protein CASSLERGYNEQFF.

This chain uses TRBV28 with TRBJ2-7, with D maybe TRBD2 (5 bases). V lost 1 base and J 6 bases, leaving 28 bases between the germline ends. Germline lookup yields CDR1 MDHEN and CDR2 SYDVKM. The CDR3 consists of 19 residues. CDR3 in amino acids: CASSLFSTSGLAVRGEQYF. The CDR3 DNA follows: TGTGCCAGCAGTTTATTCTCTACTTCCGGTCTAGCAGTCCGAGGCGAGCAGTACTTC.

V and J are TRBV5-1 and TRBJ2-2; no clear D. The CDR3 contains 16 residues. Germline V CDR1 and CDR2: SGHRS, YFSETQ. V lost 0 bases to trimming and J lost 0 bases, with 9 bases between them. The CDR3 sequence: CASSLERSTNTGELFF. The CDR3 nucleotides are TGCGCCAGCAGCTTGGAGCGCTCAACGAACACCGGGGAGCTGTTTTTT.

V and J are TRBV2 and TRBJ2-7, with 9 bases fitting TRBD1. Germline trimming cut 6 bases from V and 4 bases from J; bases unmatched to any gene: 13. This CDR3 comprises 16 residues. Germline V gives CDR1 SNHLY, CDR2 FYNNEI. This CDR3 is CASRLFRDRVWYEQYF. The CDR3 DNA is TGTGCCAGCAGACTTTTTCGGGACAGGGTATGGTACGAGCAGTACTTC.

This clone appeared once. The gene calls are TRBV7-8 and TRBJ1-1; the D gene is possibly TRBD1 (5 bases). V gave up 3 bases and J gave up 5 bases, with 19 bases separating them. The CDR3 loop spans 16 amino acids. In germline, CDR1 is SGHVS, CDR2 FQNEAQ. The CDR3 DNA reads TGTGCCAGCAGCTTTAGGCCCGGACTTGGGGGGACTGAAGCTTTCTTT. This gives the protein CASSFRPGLGGTEAFF.

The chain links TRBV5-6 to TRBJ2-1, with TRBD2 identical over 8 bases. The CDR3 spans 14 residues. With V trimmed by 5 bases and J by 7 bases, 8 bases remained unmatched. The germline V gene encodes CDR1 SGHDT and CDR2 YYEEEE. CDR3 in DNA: TGTGCCAGCAGTAGAAGCGGGAGTCGTAATGAGCAGTTCTTC. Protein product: CASSRSGSRNEQFF. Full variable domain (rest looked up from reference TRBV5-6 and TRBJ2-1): DAGVTQSPTHLIKTRGQQVTLRCSPKSGHDTVSWYQQALGQGPQFIFQYYEEEERQRGNFPDRFSGHQFPNYSSELNVNALLLGDSALYLCASSRSGSRNEQFFGPGTRLTVL.

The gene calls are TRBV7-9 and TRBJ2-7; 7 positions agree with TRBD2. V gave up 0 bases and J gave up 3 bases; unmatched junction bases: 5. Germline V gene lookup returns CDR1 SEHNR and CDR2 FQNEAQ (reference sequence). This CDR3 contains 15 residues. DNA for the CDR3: TGTGCCAGCAGCTTAGCCGGCGGGGAGGGCTACGAGCAGTACTTC. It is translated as CASSLAGGEGYEQYF.

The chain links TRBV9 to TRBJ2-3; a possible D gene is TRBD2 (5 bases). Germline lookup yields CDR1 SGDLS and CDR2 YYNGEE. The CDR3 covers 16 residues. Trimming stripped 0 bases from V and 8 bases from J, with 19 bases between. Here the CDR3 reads CASSVGGGLGLGTQYF. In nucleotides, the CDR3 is TGTGCCAGCAGCGTAGGAGGAGGACTCGGTTTAGGTACGCAGTATTTT. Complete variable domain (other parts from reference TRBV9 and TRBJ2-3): DSGVTQTPKHLITATGQRVTLRCSPRSGDLSVYWYQQSLDQGLQFLIQYYNGEERAKGNILERFSAQQFPDLHSELNLSSLELGDSALYFCASSVGGGLGLGTQYFGPGTRLTVL.

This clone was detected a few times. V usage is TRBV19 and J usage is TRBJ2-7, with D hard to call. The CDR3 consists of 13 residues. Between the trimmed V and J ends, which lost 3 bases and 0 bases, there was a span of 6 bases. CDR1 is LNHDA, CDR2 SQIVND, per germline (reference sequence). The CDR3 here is CASSIQHSYEQYF. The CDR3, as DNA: TGTGCCAGTAGTATTCAACACTCCTACGAGCAGTACTTC.

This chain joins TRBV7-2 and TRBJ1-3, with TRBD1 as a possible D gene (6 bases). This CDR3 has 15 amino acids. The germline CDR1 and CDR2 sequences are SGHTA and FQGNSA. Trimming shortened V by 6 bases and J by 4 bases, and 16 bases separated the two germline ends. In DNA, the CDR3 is TGTGCCAGCAGAAAGGGGGGGGCGGACGGAAACACCATATATTTT. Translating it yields CASRKGGADGNTIYF.

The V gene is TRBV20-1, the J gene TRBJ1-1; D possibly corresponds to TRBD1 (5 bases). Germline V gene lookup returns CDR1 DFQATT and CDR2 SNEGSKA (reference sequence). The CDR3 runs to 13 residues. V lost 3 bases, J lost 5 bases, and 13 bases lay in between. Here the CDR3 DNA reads TGCAGTGCTAGTCCGCAGGGAGGTACTGAAGCTTTCTTT. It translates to CSASPQGGTEAFF.

The chain's CDR3 is CATSRDVGRGGYTF. The CDR3 DNA sequence: TGTGCCACCAGCAGAGATGTGGGGCGCGGCGGCTACACCTTC. The gene calls are TRBV15 and TRBJ1-2; D may be TRBD1 (5 bases). The V gene's germline CDR1 is LNHNV and CDR2 YYDKDF (reference sequence). V was clipped by 0 bases and J by 8 bases, with 13 bases between them. This CDR3 has 14 amino acids.

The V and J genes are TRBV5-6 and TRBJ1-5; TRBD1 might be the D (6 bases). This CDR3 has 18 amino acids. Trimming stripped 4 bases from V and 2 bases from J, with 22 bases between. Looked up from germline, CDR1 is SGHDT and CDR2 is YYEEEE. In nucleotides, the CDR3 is TGTGCCAGCAGCCAAATGGGGCAGGGGAGTAAGGGCAATCAGCCCCAGCATTTT. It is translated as CASSQMGQGSKGNQPQHF.

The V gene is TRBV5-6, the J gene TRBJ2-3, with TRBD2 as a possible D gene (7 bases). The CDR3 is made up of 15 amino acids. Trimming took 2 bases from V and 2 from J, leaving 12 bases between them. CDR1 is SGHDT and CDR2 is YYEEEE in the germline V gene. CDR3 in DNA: TGTGCCAGCAGCTTTCAGGGGAGGGCCACAGATACGCAGTATTTT. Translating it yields CASSFQGRATDTQYF.